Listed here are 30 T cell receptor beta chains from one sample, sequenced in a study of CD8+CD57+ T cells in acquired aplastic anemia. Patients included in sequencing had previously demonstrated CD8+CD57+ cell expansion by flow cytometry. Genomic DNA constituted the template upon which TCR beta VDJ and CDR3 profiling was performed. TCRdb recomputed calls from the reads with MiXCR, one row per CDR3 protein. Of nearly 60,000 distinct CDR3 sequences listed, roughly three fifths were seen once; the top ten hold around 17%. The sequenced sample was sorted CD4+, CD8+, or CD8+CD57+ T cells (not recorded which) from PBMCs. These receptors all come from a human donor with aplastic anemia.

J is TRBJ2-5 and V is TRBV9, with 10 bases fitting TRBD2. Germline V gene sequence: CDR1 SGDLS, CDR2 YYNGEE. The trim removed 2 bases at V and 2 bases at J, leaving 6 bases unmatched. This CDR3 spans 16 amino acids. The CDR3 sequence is CASSVASGGVQETQYF. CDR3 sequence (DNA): TGTGCCAGCAGCGTGGCTAGCGGGGGAGTTCAAGAGACCCAGTACTTC.

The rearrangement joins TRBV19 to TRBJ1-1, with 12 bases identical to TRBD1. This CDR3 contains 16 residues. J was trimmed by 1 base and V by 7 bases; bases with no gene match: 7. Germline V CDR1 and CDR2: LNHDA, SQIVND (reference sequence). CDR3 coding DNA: TGTGCCAGTATGGCGGGACAGGGGGCGAAGAACACTGAAGCTTTCTTT. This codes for CASMAGQGAKNTEAFF.

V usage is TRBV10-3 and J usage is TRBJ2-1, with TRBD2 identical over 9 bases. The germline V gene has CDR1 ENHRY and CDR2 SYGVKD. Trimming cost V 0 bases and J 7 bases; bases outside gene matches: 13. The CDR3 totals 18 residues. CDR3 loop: CAISESTSGGQFWNEQFF. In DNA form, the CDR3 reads TGTGCCATCAGTGAGTCGACTAGCGGTGGCCAATTTTGGAATGAGCAGTTCTTC.

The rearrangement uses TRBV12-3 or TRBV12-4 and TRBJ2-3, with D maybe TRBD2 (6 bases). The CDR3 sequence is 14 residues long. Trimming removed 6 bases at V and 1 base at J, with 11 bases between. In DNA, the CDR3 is TGTGCCAGCAGACCAGGACTACGCACAGATACGCAGTATTTT. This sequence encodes CASRPGLRTDTQYF.

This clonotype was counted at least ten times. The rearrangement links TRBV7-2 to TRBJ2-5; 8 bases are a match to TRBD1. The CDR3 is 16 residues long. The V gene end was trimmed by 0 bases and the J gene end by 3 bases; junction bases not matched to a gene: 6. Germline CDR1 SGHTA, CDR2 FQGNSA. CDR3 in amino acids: CASSLAPSTGEETQYF. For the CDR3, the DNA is TGTGCCAGCAGCTTAGCTCCCTCGACAGGGGAAGAGACCCAGTACTTC. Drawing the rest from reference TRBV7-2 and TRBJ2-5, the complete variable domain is GAGVSQSPSNKVTEKGKDVELRCDPISGHTALYWYRQSLGQGLEFLIYFQGNSAPDKSGLPSDRFSAERTGGSVSTLTIQRTQQEDSAVYLCASSLAPSTGEETQYFGPGTRLLVL.

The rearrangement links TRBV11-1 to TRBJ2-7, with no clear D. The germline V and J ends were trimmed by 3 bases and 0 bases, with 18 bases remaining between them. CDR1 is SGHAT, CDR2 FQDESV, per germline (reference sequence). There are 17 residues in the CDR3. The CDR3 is CASSFSHPSTSSYEQYF. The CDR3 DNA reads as TGTGCCAGCAGCTTCTCGCACCCTAGTACGAGCTCCTACGAGCAGTACTTC.

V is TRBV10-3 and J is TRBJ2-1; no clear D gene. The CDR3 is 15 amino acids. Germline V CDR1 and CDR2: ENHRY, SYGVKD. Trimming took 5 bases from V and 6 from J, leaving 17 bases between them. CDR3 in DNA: TGTGCCATCAGTACGGTTACCCGTGGCAGCAATGAGCAGTTCTTC. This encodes CAISTVTRGSNEQFF.

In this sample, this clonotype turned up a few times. CDR3 loop: CASSHEGGGTGELFF. CDR3 nucleotides: TGCGCCAGCAGCCATGAGGGGGGGGGCACCGGGGAGCTGTTTTTT. This rearrangement joins TRBV4-1 to TRBJ2-2; the D gene is possibly TRBD2 (7 bases). The CDR3 runs 15 residues. V gave up 3 bases and J gave up 4 bases, with 12 bases separating them. Germline CDR1 and CDR2: MGHRA and YSYEKL.

This chain's CDR3 is CASYNPPQETQYF. CDR3 sequence (DNA): TGTGCCAGTTATAACCCGCCCCAAGAGACCCAGTACTTC. This chain links TRBV2 with TRBJ2-5; D unresolved. The CDR3 is 13 residues long. The germline V gene encodes CDR1 SNHLY and CDR2 FYNNEI. The V and J ends lost 9 bases and 1 base respectively, with 12 bases between them. Drawing the rest from reference TRBV2 and TRBJ2-5, the complete variable domain is EPEVTQTPSHQVTQMGQEVILRCVPISNHLYFYWYRQILGQKVEFLVSFYNNEISEKSEIFDDQFSVERPDGSNFTLKIRSTKLEDSAMYFCASYNPPQETQYFGPGTRLLVL.

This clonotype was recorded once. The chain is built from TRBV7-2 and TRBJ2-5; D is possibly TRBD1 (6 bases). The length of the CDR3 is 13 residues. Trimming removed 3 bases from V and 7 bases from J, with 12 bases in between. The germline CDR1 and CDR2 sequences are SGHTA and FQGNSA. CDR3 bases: TGTGCCAGCAGCTTTAGGACAGACGTGACCCAGTACTTC. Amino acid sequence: CASSFRTDVTQYF.

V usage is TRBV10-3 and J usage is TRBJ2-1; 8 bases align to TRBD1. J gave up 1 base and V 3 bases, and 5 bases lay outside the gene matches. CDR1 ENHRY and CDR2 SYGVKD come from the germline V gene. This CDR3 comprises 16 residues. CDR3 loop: CAISDLDRDSYNEQFF. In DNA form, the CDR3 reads TGTGCCATCAGTGACCTGGACAGGGATTCCTACAATGAGCAGTTCTTC.

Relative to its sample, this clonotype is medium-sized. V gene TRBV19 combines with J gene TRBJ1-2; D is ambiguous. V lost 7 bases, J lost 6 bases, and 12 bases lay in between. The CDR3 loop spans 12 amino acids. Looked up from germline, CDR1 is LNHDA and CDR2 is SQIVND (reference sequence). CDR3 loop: CASIGSRHGYTF. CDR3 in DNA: TGTGCCAGTATAGGATCTCGACATGGCTACACCTTC.

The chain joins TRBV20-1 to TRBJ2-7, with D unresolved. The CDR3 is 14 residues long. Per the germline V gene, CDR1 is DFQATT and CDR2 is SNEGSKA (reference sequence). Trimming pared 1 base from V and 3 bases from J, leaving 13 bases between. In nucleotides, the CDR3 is TGCAGTGCTAGAGGGGCAGGCAACGACTACGAGCAGTACTTC. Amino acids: CSARGAGNDYEQYF.

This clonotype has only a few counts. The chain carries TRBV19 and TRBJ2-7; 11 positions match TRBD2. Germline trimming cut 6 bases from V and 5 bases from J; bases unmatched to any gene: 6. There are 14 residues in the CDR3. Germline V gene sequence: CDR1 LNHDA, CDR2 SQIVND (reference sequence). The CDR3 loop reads CASRWTSGHHEQYF. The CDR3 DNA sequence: TGTGCCAGTAGATGGACTAGCGGGCACCACGAGCAGTACTTC.

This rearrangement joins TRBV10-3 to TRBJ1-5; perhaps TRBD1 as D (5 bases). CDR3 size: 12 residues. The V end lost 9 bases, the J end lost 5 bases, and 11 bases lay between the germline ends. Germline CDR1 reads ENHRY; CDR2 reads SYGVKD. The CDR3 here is CAIGPQDQPQHF. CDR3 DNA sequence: TGTGCCATTGGTCCACAGGATCAGCCCCAGCATTTT.

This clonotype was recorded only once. CDR3 sequence reads: CSVRPGTGGGNTIYF. The CDR3 bases are TGCAGCGTTCGGCCCGGGACAGGGGGGGGAAACACCATATATTTT. The V gene is TRBV29-1, the J gene TRBJ1-3, with 11 bases aligning to TRBD1. This CDR3 spans 15 amino acids. The J segment lost 4 bases and the V segment lost 5 bases, leaving 7 bases of the junction unmatched. Germline V gene lookup returns CDR1 SQVTM and CDR2 ANQGSEA.

CDR3 amino acids: CASRRIVGNEQYF. Written as DNA, the CDR3 is TGTGCCAGCAGACGGATTGTTGGCAACGAGCAGTACTTC. The V gene is TRBV7-9, the J gene TRBJ2-7; no reliable D call. Trimming took 6 bases from V and 5 from J, leaving 14 bases between them. Germline V lookup: CDR1 SEHNR, CDR2 FQNEAQ (reference sequence). This CDR3 contains 13 residues.

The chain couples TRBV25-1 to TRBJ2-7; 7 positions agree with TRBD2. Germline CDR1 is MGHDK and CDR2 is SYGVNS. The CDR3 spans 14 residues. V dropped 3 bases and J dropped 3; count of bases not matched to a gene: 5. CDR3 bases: TGTGCCAGCAGTGACTCGGCGGGGGTCTACGAGCAGTACTTC. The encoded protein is CASSDSAGVYEQYF.

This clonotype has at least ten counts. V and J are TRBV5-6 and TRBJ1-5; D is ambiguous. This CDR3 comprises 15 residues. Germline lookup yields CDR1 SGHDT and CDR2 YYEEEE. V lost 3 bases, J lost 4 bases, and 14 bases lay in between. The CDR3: CASSSLGSGNQPQHF. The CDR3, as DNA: TGTGCCAGCAGCTCTTTGGGAAGTGGGAATCAGCCCCAGCATTTT.

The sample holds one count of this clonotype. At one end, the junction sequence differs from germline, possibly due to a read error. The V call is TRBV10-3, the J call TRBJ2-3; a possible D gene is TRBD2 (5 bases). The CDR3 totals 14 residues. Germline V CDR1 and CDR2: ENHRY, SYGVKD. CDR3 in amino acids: CASSAGVAADTQYF. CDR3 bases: TGTGCCAGCAGTGCCGGGGTAGCCGCAGATACGCAGTATTTT.

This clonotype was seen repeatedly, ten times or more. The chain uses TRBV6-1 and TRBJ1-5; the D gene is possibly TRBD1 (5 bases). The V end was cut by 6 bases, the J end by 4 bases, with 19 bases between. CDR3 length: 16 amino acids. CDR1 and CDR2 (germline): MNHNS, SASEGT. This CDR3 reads CASRDLQGGVNQPQHF. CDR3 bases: TGTGCCAGCAGAGACCTCCAGGGAGGGGTGAATCAGCCCCAGCATTTT.

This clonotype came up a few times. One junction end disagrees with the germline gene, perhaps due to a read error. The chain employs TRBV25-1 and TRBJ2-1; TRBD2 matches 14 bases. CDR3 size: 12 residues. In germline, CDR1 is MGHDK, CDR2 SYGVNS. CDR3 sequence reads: CASRGLAGELSF. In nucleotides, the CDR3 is TGTGCCAGCAGGGGACTAGCGGGAGAGCTATCCTTC. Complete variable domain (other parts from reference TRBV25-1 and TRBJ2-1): EADIYQTPRYLVIGTGKKITLECSQTMGHDKMYWYQQDPGMELHLIHYSYGVNSTEKGDLSSESTVSRIRTEHFPLTLESARPSHTSQYLCASRGLAGELSFGPGTRLTVL.

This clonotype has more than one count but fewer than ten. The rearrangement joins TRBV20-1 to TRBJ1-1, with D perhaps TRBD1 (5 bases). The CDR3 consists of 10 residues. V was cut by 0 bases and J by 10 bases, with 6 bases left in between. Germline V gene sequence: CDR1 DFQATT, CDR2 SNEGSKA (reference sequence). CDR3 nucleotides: TGCAGTGCTAGAGATGACAGAGCTTTCTTT. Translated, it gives CSARDDRAFF.

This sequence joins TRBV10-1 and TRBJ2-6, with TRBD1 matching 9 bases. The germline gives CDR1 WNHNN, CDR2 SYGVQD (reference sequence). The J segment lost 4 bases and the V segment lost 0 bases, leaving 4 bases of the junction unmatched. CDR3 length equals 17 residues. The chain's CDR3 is CASSESRTGAGANVLTF. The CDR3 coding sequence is TGCGCCAGCAGTGAGTCGAGGACAGGGGCAGGGGCCAACGTCCTGACTTTC.

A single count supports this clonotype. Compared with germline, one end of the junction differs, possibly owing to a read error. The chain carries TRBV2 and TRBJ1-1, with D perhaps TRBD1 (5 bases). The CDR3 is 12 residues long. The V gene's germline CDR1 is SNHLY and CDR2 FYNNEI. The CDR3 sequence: CASRGESAEASF. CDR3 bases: TGTGCCAGCAGGGGGGAAAGCGCTGAAGCTTCCTTT.

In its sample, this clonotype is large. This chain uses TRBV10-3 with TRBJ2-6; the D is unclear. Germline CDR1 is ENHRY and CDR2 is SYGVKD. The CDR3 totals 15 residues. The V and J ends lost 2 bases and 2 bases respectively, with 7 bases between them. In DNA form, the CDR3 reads TGTGCCATCAGTGAGCCCCCCGCTGGGGCCAACGTCCTGACTTTC. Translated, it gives CAISEPPAGANVLTF.

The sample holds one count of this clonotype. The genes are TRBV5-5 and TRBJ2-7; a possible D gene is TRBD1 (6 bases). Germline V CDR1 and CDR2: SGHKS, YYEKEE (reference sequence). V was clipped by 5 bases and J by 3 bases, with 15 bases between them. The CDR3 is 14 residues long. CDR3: CASSGDTRFYEQYV. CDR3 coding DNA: TGTGCCAGCAGTGGGGACACGAGATTCTACGAGCAGTACGTC.

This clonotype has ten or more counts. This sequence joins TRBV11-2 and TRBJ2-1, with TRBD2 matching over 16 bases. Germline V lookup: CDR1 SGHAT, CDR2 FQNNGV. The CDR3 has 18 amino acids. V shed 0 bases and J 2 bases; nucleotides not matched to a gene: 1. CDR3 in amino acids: CASSLEGLAGGTYNEQFF. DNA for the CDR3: TGTGCCAGCAGCTTAGAGGGACTAGCGGGGGGGACCTACAATGAGCAGTTCTTC.

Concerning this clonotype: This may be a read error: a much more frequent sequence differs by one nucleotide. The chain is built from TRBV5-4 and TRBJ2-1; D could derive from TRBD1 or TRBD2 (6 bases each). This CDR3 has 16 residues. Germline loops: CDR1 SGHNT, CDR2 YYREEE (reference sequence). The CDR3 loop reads CASSLSRGVSYNGQFF. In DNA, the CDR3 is TGTGCCAGCAGCTTGTCGAGGGGGGTCTCCTACAATGGGCAGTTCTTC.

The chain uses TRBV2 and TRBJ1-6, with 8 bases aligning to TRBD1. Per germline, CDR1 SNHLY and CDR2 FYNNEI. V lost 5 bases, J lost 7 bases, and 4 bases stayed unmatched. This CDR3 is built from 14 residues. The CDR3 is CASSSRQGNSPLHF. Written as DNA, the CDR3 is TGTGCCAGCAGTTCCAGACAGGGGAATTCACCCCTCCACTTT.